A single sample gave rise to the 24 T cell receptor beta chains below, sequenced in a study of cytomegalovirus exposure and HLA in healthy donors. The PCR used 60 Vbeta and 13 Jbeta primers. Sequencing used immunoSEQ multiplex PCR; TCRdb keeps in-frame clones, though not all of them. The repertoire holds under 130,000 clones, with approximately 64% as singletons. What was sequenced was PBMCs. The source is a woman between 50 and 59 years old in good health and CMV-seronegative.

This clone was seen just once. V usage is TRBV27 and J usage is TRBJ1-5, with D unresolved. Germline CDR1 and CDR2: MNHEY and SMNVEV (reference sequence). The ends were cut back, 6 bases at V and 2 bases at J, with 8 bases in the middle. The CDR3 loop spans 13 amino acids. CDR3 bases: TGTGCCAGCAGCCAACGGGGCAATCAGCCCCAGCATTTT. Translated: CASSQRGNQPQHF.

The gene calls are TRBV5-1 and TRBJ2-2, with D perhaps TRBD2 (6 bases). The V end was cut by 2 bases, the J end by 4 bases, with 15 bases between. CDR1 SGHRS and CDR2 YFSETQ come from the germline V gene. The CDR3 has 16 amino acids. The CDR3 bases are TGCGCCAGCAGCTTACAACCGGGACTCAGCACCGGGGAGCTGTTTTTT. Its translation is CASSLQPGLSTGELFF.

CDR3 sequence: CASSPGQGVYNEQFF. The CDR3 region has the DNA TGTGCCAGCAGCCCTGGACAGGGGGTTTACAATGAGCAGTTCTTC. The V call is TRBV6-1, the J call TRBJ2-1, with 10 bases fitting TRBD1. The ends lost 6 bases at V and 4 bases at J; junction bases unmatched: 6. CDR1 and CDR2 (germline): MNHNS, SASEGT. This CDR3 region has 15 residues.

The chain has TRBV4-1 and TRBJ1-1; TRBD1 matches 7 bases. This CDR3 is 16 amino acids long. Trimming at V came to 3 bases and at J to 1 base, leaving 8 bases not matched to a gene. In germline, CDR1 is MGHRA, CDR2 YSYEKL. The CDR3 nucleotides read TGCGCCAGCAGCCACCATACAGGGGTGGGGAACACTGAAGCTTTCTTT. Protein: CASSHHTGVGNTEAFF.

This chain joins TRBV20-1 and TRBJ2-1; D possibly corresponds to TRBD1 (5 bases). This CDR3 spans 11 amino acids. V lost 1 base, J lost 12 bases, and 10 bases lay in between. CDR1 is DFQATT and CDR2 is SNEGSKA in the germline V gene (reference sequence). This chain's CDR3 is CSARGPQGQFF. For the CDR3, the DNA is TGCAGTGCTAGAGGGCCCCAGGGGCAGTTCTTC.

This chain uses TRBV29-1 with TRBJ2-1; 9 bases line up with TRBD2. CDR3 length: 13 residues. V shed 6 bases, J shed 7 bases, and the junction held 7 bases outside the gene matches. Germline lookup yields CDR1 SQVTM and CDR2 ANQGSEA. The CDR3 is CSVASGRMNEQFF. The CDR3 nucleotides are TGCAGCGTGGCGAGCGGGAGGATGAATGAGCAGTTCTTC.

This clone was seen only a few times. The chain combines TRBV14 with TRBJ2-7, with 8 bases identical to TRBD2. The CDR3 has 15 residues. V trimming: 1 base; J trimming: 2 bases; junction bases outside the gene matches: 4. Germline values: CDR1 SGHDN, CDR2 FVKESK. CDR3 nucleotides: TGTGCCAGCAGCCAAGGCTTAGCGGGAACCTACGAGCAGTACTTC. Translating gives CASSQGLAGTYEQYF.

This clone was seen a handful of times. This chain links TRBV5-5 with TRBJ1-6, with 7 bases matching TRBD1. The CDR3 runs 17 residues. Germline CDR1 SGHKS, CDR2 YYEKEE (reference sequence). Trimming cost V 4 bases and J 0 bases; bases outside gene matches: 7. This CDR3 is CASSTDRPYSYNSPLHF. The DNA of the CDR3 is TGTGCCAGCAGCACGGACAGGCCCTACTCCTATAATTCACCCCTCCACTTT.

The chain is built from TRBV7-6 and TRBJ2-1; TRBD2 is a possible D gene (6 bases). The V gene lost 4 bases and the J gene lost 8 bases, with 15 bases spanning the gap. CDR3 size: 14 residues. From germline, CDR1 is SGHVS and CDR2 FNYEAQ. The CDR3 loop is CASSSRLDSDEQFF. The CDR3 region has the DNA TGTGCCAGCAGCTCCCGACTAGATTCCGATGAGCAGTTCTTC.

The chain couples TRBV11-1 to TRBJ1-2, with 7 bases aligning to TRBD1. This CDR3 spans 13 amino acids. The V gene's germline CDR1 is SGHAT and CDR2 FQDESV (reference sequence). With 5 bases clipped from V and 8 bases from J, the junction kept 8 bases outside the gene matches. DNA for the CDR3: TGTGCCAGCAGCCAAGACAGGGCTGGAGGCTACACCTTC. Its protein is CASSQDRAGGYTF. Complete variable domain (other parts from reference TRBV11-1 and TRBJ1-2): EAEVAQSPRYKITEKSQAVAFWCDPISGHATLYWYRQILGQGPELLVQFQDESVVDDSQLPKDRFSAERLKGVDSTLKIQPAELGDSAMYLCASSQDRAGGYTFGSGTRLTVV.

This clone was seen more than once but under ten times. The CDR3 sequence: CASSFGQGWKDGYTF. The CDR3 DNA is TGCGCCAGCAGCTTTGGACAGGGGTGGAAGGATGGCTACACCTTC. The chain joins TRBV5-1 to TRBJ1-2, with TRBD1 matching 9 bases. The CDR3 is 15 amino acids. V lost 2 bases and J lost 6; bases outside the gene matches: 8. Per the germline V gene, CDR1 is SGHRS and CDR2 is YFSETQ.

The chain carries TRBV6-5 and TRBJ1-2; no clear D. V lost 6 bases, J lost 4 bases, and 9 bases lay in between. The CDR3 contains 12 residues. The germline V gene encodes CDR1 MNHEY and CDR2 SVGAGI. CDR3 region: CASSEGSYGYTF. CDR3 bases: TGTGCCAGCAGCGAGGGTTCCTATGGCTACACCTTC.

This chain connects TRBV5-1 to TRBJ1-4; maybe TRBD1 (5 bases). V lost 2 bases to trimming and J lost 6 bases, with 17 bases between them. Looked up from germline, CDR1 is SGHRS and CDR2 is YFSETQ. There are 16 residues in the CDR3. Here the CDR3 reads CASSFQGRGKYEKLFF. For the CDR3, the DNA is TGCGCCAGCAGCTTTCAGGGACGCGGGAAGTATGAAAAACTGTTTTTT.

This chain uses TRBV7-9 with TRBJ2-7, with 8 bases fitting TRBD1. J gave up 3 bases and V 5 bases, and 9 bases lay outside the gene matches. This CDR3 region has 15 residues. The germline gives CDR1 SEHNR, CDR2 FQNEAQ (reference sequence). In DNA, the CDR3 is TGTGCCAGCAGCCCACCGGACAGGGCCGTCTACGAGCAGTACTTC. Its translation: CASSPPDRAVYEQYF.

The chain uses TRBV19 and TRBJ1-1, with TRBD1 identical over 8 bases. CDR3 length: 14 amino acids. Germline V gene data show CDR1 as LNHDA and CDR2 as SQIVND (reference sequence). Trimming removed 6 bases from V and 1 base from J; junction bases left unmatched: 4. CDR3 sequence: CASRSQGANTEAFF. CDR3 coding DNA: TGTGCCAGTAGGTCTCAGGGGGCGAACACTGAAGCTTTCTTT.

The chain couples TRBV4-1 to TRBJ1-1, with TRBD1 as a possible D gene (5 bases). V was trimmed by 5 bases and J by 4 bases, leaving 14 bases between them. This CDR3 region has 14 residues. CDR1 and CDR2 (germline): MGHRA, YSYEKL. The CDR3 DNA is TGCGCCAGCAGCGAACCAATAGGGGCCACTGAAGCTTTCTTT. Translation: CASSEPIGATEAFF.

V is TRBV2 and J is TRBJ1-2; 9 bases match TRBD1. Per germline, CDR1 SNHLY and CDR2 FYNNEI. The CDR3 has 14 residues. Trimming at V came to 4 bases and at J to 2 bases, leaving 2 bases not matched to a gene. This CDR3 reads CASSGGTGNYGYTF. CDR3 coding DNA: TGTGCCAGCAGTGGGGGGACAGGGAACTATGGCTACACCTTC.

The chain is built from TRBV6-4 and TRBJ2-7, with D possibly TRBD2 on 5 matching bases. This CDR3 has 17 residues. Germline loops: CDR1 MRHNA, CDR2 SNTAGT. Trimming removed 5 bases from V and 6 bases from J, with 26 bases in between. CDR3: CASSQFFGVPSFVEQYF. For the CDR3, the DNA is TGTGCCAGCAGTCAGTTTTTCGGGGTTCCCTCCTTTGTCGAGCAGTACTTC.

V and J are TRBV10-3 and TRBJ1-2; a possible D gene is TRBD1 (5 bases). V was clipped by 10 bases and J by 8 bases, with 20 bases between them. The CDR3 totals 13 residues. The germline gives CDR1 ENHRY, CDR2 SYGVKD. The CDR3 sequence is CATRGETSSGYTF. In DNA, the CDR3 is TGTGCCACCAGAGGGGAAACCTCTTCCGGCTACACCTTC.

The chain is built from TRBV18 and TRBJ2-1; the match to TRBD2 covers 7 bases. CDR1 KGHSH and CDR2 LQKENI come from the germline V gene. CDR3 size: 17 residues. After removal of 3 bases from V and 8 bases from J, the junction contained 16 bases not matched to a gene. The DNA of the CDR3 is TGTGCCAGCTCACCCATCCCTACTAGCGTTTCGGAGGATGAGCAGTTCTTC. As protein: CASSPIPTSVSEDEQFF.

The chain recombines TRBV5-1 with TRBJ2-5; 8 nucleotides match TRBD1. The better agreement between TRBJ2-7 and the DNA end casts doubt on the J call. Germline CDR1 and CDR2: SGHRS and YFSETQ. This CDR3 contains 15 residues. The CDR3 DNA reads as TGCGCCAGCAGCTTGGGGGGACAGGTAACCTACGAGCAGTACTTC. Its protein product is CASSLGGQVTYEQYF.

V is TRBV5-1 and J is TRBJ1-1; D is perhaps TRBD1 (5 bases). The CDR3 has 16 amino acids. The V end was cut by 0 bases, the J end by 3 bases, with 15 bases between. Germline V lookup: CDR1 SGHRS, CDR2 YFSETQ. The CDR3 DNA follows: TGCGCCAGCAGCTTGGTTGGGGACTTTGTTTACACTGAAGCTTTCTTT. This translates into CASSLVGDFVYTEAFF. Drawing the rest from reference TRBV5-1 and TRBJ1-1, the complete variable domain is KAGVTQTPRYLIKTRGQQVTLSCSPISGHRSVSWYQQTPGQGLQFLFEYFSETQRNKGNFPGRFSGRQFSNSRSEMNVSTLELGDSALYLCASSLVGDFVYTEAFFGQGTRLTVV.

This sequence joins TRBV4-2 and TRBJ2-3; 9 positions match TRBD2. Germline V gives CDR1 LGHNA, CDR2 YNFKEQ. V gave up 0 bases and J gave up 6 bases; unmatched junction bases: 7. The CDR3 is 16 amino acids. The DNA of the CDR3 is TGTGCCAGCAGCCAAGATCTAGCGGGGAGAGTGGATACGCAGTATTTT. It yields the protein CASSQDLAGRVDTQYF.

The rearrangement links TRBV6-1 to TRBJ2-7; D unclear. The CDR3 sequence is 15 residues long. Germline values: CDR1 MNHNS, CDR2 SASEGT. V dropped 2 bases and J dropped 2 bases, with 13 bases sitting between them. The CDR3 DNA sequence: TGTGCCAGCAGTGAAATAATACAGAAAACCTACGAGCAGTACTTC. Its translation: CASSEIIQKTYEQYF.